What follows are 9 T cell receptor beta chains derived from one specimen sequenced in a study of blood T cells in healthy people across ages. A second roughly 7 to 11 cycle PCR used barcoded and J-beta primers. TCRdb reprocessed the 5' RACE reads via MiXCR and lists one record per CDR3 protein. Of fewer than 2 million distinct CDR3 sequences listed, about 39% are singletons. The sequencing input was blood. The receptors originated from a human donor in good health.

This clonotype turned up a few times. The rearrangement uses TRBV7-9 and TRBJ1-1; D unclear. Trimming removed 6 bases at V and 3 bases at J, with 14 bases between. Germline CDR1 and CDR2: SEHNR and FQNEAQ (reference sequence). This CDR3 is built from 14 residues. The CDR3 region is CASRSSGKYTEAFF. The DNA of the CDR3 is TGTGCCAGCAGATCGAGCGGGAAGTACACTGAAGCTTTCTTT.

This clonotype was detected only a few times. The chain links TRBV6-2 or TRBV6-3 to TRBJ1-5; D call uncertain. Germline lookup yields CDR1 MNHEY and CDR2 SVGEGT. V lost 7 bases, J lost 5 bases, and 9 bases lay in between. The CDR3 is 12 residues long. CDR3 region: CASNPPYQPQHF. The CDR3 nucleotides read TGTGCCAGCAACCCTCCTTATCAGCCCCAGCATTTT.

The chain employs TRBV12-3 or TRBV12-4 and TRBJ2-1; D remains unclear. The J call is doubtful: the DNA matches TRBJ2-7 better. This CDR3 comprises 14 residues. The DNA of the CDR3 is TGTGCCAGCAGTTCCAGCGTGATTTACAATGAGCAGTACTTC. This encodes CASSSSVIYNEQYF.

Only a few counts were recorded for this clonotype. A single base separates this from a much larger clone, so it may be a read error. The V gene is TRBV30, the J gene TRBJ1-2; no reliable D call. CDR1 and CDR2 (germline): GTSNPN, SVGIG (reference sequence). Trimming stripped 2 bases from V and 2 bases from J, with 6 bases between. The CDR3 spans 12 residues. DNA of the CDR3: TGTGCCTGGAGTCGGCAGAACTATGGCTACACCTTC. Protein product: CAWSRQNYGYTF.

About this clonotype: Mismatch with germline at one junction end may stem from a read error. The V gene is TRBV10-3, the J gene TRBJ2-6, with TRBD1 identical over 7 bases. This CDR3 is 16 amino acids long. Per the germline V gene, CDR1 is ENHRY and CDR2 is SYGVKD. CDR3 sequence reads: CATSEPDRAGANVLTF. In DNA form, the CDR3 reads TGTGCCACCAGTGAACCTGACAGGGCCGGGGCCAACGTCCTGACTTTC.

This clonotype came up a few times. In nucleotides, the CDR3 is TGCAGTGCTAGCGGCCGAGACTATGGCTACACCTTC. Translation: CSASGRDYGYTF. The gene calls are TRBV20-1 and TRBJ1-2; no firm D call. The CDR3 spans 12 residues. The germline gives CDR1 DFQATT, CDR2 SNEGSKA (reference sequence). The germline V and J ends were trimmed by 3 bases and 3 bases, with 8 bases remaining between them.

V gene TRBV10-3 combines with J gene TRBJ2-3; no firm D call. The V and J ends lost 2 bases and 0 bases respectively, with 9 bases between them. The V gene's germline CDR1 is ENHRY and CDR2 SYGVKD. CDR3 size: 15 residues. The CDR3 here is CAISEPTVSTDTQYF. The CDR3 bases are TGTGCCATCAGTGAGCCAACAGTGAGCACAGATACGCAGTATTTT.

The chain has TRBV27 and TRBJ1-2; D call uncertain. Looked up from germline, CDR1 is MNHEY and CDR2 is SMNVEV (reference sequence). The CDR3 sequence is 13 residues long. V was trimmed by 7 bases and J by 8 bases, leaving 17 bases between them. The CDR3: CASTDNTRQGYTF. The CDR3 DNA sequence: TGTGCCAGCACCGACAACACCAGGCAGGGCTACACCTTC.

This chain uses TRBV10-3 with TRBJ2-3, with D tentatively TRBD2 (6 bases). The CDR3 runs to 14 residues. Germline assignment: CDR1 ENHRY and CDR2 SYGVKD. The ends were cut back, 3 bases at V and 3 bases at J, with 10 bases in the middle. The CDR3 loop is CAISESEGTDTQYF. The DNA for the CDR3 is TGTGCCATCAGTGAATCGGAGGGAACAGATACGCAGTATTTT.